The clone carrying this T cell receptor (beta chain) was counted between two and nine times. Antigen unknown. The sample originates from a study of human T cells and chemical hapten exposure. In the study overall: TCR yield per sample varied, mainly due to pooled library volumes.

Study-wide findings and caveats: No shift was seen in TCRs above 1 in 1000 frequency with DPC sensitization.

V gave up 1 base and J gave up 9 bases; unmatched junction bases: 5. Germline lookup yields CDR1 SGHKS and CDR2 YYEKEE (reference sequence). The CDR3 loop spans 14 amino acids. Time point of the sample: healthy volunteer bleed at 6 weeks. Unfractionated whole blood yielded the extracted total RNA. The study's library attached unique molecular identifiers to single cDNA molecules. Per the original data handling: Samples ranged from about 20,000 to 750,000 TCRs, with a median of roughly 96,000. TCRdb passed the RACE reads through MiXCR, listing each CDR3 protein once. None of the V and J calls come from the authors' own analysis; TCRdb made them. Among 65,000 or so distinct CDR3 sequences listed, around 6.1% were seen once.

The chain is built from TRBV5-5 and TRBJ2-1; TRBD2 matches at 9 bases. The receptor was derived from a female donor in good health. Some clones in this sample may be carry-over from other donors' samples. Sequenced material: whole blood. CDR3 nucleotides: TGTGCCAGCAGCTTGTCCAGCGGGAGGTTTGAGCAGTTCTTC. It is translated as CASSLSSGRFEQFF.